This is a list of T cell receptor beta chains from one sample in a study of blood T cell repertoires in COVID-19. Repertoires were generated with immunoSEQ multiplex PCR, while TCRdb's copy carries only in-frame clones and drops some. The repertoire consists of 250,000 to 350,000 clones, with approximately 83% occurring once and the leading ten covering roughly 14%. The specimen sequenced was peripheral blood. The receptors come from a person aged 65-85 years with COVID-19, enrolled during active disease. CDR3s leave out the opening cysteine and the closing phenylalanine or tryptophan. D genes are given only for firm matches.

>TRBJ1-4|TRBD1|TRBV25-1
ASSEFNRGDEKLF
>TRBJ2-7|TRBD1|TRBV6-2/TRBV6-3
ASSYTQGPYEQY
>TRBJ1-3|NA|TRBV7-2
ASSLNTGGGNTIY
>TRBJ1-1|TRBD1|TRBV30
AWRGKGALTEAF
>TRBJ2-1|NA|TRBV28
ASSPGVTYNEQF
>TRBJ1-1|NA|TRBV9
ASSPQPLPDIEAF
>TRBJ1-6|TRBD1|TRBV6-5
ASKGTGHSPLH
>TRBJ2-3|NA|TRBV19
ASSRHSLTDTQY
>TRBJ1-2|TRBD1|TRBV18
ASSPQGDYGYT
>TRBJ2-2|NA|TRBV5-1
ASSFSGPGPGELF
>TRBJ2-5|TRBD1|TRBV19
ASSIGGQGAAETQY
>TRBJ1-1|NA|TRBV2
ASKEAIRTEAF
>TRBJ2-2|NA|TRBV10-1
ASPLEGNTGELF
>TRBJ1-2|TRBD1|TRBV12-3/TRBV12-4
ASSFRDRGGYT
>TRBJ2-5|NA|TRBV9
ASSVEASLETQY
>TRBJ1-3|TRBD1|TRBV2
ASSEHPGQGSLNTIY
>TRBJ2-3|TRBD2|TRBV7-2
ASSPSGLGDTDTQY
>TRBJ1-1|TRBD1|TRBV28
AATGTGSTEAF
>TRBJ2-2|TRBD1|TRBV4-3
ASSSDRANTGELF
>TRBJ2-3|NA|TRBV15
ATSRVARTQY
>TRBJ1-5|NA|TRBV5-4
ASSLAGSNQPQH
>TRBJ1-6|TRBD1|TRBV10-3
AMRQGENSPLH
>TRBJ2-5|NA|TRBV7-9
ASSSPFRQIQQETQY
>TRBJ1-5|TRBD1|TRBV2
ASRARGPNQPQH
>TRBJ1-5|NA|TRBV6-1
ASSEVPVGATNQPQH
>TRBJ2-5|NA|TRBV19
ASSIRGETQY
>TRBJ2-5|NA|TRBV5-1
ASSLAGANPTETQY
>TRBJ1-6|NA|TRBV28
ASSFGDNYNSPLH
>TRBJ2-7|NA|TRBV6-5
ASSLNPVLNYEQY
>TRBJ2-5|NA|TRBV29-1
SVESPRQETQY
>TRBJ1-6|TRBD1|TRBV10-3
AISGTDDYSPLH
>TRBJ1-2|NA|TRBV6-5
ASSLGQNYGYT
>TRBJ2-7|TRBD1|TRBV15
ATSNRDRGYEQY
>TRBJ2-1|TRBD2|TRBV6-5
ASSLGLGAYNEQF
>TRBJ2-7|TRBD1|TRBV28
ASSKPQGVSYEQY
>TRBJ2-7|NA|TRBV7-6
ASSQGGPGSSYEQY
>TRBJ1-5|TRBD1|TRBV5-8
ASRQTGNQPQH
>TRBJ1-5|TRBD1|TRBV28
ASRYRDRGESQPQH
>TRBJ2-6|NA|TRBV5-1
ASTLDSSLPGANVLT
>TRBJ1-2|NA|TRBV27
ASSFLQGPPIGYT
>TRBJ2-1|TRBD2|TRBV14
ASSLLRGYSGRTREQF
>TRBJ1-2|TRBD1|TRBV28
ASSTTPGQTYGYT
>TRBJ1-4|NA|TRBV2
ASTFGGLNEKLF
>TRBJ2-3|TRBD1|TRBV30
AWSKGQTDTQY
>TRBJ2-7|TRBD2|TRBV11-2
ASSFGWTSGGNYEQY
>TRBJ1-2|NA|TRBV2
ASSGDSVYGYT
>TRBJ1-3|NA|TRBV5-1
ASSSTASGNTIY
>TRBJ1-1|NA|TRBV4-1
ASSQVYVSMNTEAF
>TRBJ2-1|NA|TRBV15
ATSLAVVYNEQF
>TRBJ2-1|NA|TRBV15
ATSRRNEQF
>TRBJ1-1|TRBD1|TRBV12-3/TRBV12-4
ASAWGQGNGAF
>TRBJ2-7|NA|TRBV2
ASSVLAGPYEQY
>TRBJ2-7|TRBD1|TRBV18
ASSPEQGAYEQY
>TRBJ2-7|TRBD2|TRBV10-3
AIRGAGLNEQY
>TRBJ2-4|TRBD2|TRBV6-2/TRBV6-3
ASSLGSGGAATKNIQY